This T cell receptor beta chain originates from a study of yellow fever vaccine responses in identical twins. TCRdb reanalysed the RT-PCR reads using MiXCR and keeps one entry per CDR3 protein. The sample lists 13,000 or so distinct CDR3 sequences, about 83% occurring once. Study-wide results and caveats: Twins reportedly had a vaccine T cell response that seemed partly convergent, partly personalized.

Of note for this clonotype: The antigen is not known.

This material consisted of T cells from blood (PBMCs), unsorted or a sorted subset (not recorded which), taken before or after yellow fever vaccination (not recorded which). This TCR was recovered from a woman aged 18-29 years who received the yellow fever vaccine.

The CDR3 loop reads CASMVGTSFYNEQFF. The CDR3 bases are TGCGCCAGCATGGTGGGGACTAGCTTTTACAATGAGCAGTTCTTC. This chain links TRBV10-1 with TRBJ2-1; 9 bases agree with TRBD2. The germline V gene encodes CDR1 WNHNN and CDR2 SYGVQD (reference sequence). The CDR3 loop spans 15 amino acids. The J segment lost 4 bases and the V segment lost 7 bases, leaving 8 bases of the junction unmatched.